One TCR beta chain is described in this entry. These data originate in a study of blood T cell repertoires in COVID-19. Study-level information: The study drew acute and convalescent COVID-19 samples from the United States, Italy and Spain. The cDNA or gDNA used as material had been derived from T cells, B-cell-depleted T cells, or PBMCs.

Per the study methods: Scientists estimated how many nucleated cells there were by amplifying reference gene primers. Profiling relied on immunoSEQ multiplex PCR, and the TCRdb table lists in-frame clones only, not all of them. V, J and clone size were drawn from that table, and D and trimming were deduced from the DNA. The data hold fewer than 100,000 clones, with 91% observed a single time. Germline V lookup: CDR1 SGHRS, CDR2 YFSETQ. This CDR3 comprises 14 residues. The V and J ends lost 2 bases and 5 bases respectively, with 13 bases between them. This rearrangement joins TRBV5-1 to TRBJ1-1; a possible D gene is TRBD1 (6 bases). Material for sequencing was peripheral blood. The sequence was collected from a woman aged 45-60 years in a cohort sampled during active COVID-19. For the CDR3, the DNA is TGCGCCAGCAGCTTACAGGGAGGGGAGACTGAAGCTTTCTTT. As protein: CASSLQGGETEAFF. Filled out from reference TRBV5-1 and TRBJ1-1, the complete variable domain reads KAGVTQTPRYLIKTRGQQVTLSCSPISGHRSVSWYQQTPGQGLQFLFEYFSETQRNKGNFPGRFSGRQFSNSRSEMNVSTLELGDSALYLCASSLQGGETEAFFGQGTRLTVV.